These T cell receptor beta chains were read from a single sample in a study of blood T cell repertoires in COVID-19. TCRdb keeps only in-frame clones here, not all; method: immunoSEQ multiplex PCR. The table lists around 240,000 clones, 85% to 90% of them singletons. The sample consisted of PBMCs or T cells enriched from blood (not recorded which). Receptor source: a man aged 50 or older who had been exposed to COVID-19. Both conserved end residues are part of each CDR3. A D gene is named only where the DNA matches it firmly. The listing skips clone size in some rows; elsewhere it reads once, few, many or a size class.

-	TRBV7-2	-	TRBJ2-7	CASSFSHEGFSYEQYF	TGTGCCAGCAGCTTTTCCCATGAGGGATTCTCCTACGAGCAGTACTTC
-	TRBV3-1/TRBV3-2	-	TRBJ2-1	CASSQDPVTSWEQFF	TGTGCCAGCAGCCAAGATCCCGTTACTAGTTGGGAGCAGTTCTTC
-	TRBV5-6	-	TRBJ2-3	CASSLSSAAEQYF	TGTGCCAGCAGCTTGAGTTCGGCAGCGGAACAGTATTTT
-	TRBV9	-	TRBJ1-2	CASSVVSGSSHGYTF	TGTGCCAGCAGCGTAGTTTCGGGGAGTAGCCATGGCTACACCTTC
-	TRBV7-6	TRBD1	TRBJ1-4	CASSLWGTGEEKLFF	TGTGCCAGCAGCTTATGGGGGACAGGGGAAGAAAAACTGTTTTTT
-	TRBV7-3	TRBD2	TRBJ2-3	CASSLIAGGTDTQYF	TGTGCCAGCAGCTTAATAGCGGGGGGTACAGATACGCAGTATTTT
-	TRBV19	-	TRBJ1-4	CASTDLGDFNEKLFF	TGTGCCAGTACCGACCTCGGGGACTTCAATGAAAAACTGTTTTTT
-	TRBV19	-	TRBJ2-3	CASSINPAWGTDTQYF	TGTGCCAGTAGTATAAATCCAGCGTGGGGCACAGATACGCAGTATTTT
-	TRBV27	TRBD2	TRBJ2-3	CASNFVRDQPGGPDTQYF	TGTGCCAGCAATTTCGTACGGGACCAACCGGGAGGGCCAGATACGCAGTATTTT
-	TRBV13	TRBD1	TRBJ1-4	CASSSDRANEKLFF	TGTGCCAGCAGCTCGGACAGGGCTAATGAAAAACTGTTTTTT
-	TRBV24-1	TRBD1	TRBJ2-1	CATRGQGDYNEQFF	TGTGCCACCAGGGGACAGGGGGATTACAATGAGCAGTTCTTC
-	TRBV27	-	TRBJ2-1	CASSPIRNSYNEQFF	TGTGCCAGCAGTCCCATCAGAAACTCCTACAATGAGCAGTTCTTC
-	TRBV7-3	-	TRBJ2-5	CASSLRPQETQYF	TGTGCCAGCAGCTTAAGGCCTCAAGAGACCCAGTACTTC
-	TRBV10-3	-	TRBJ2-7	CAISESYNYEQYF	TGTGCCATCAGTGAGTCGTACAACTACGAGCAGTACTTC
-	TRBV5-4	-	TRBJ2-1	CASSLSGLAINEQFF	TGTGCCAGCAGCTTGAGTGGCCTAGCTATAAATGAGCAGTTCTTC
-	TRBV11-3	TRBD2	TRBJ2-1	CASSLDHGLAGVSYNEQFF	TGTGCCAGCAGCTTGGACCACGGACTAGCGGGAGTCTCCTACAATGAGCAGTTCTTC
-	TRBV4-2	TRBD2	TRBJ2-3	CASSQTSGGAGGTDTQYF	TGTGCCAGCAGCCAGACTAGCGGGGGGGCCGGGGGCACAGATACGCAGTATTTT
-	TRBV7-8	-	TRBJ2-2	CASSRRSGELFF	TGTGCCAGCAGCCGTCGGTCCGGGGAGCTGTTTTTT
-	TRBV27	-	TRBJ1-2	CASSFSDQWTDLWGYTF	TGTGCCAGCAGTTTTTCCGATCAGTGGACAGACCTCTGGGGCTACACCTTC
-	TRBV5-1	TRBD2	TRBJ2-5	CASSLAGTRYQETQYF	TGCGCCAGCAGCTTGGCGGGGACTAGGTACCAAGAGACCCAGTACTTC
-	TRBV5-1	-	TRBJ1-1	CASYRDPNTEAFF	TGCGCCAGTTACAGGGACCCGAACACTGAAGCTTTCTTT
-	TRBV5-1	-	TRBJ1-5	CASSPRGESNQPQHF	TGCGCCAGCAGTCCCCGGGGGGAGAGCAATCAGCCCCAGCATTTT
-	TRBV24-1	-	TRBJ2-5	CATSDAEGAGETQYF	TGTGCCACCAGTGATGCGGAGGGGGCAGGGGAGACCCAGTACTTC
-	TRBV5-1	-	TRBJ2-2	CASSLDLGSRDTGELFF	TGCGCCAGCAGCTTGGATTTGGGGAGTAGGGACACCGGGGAGCTGTTTTTT
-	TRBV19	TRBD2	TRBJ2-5	CASSILAGRQETQYF	TGTGCCAGTAGCATACTAGCGGGTCGGCAAGAGACCCAGTACTTC
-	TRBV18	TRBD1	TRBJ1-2	CASSLGTARNHYGYTF	TGTGCCAGCTCACTCGGGACAGCGAGAAATCACTATGGCTACACCTTC
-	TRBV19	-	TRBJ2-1	CASSGQIYNNEQFF	TGTGCCAGTAGTGGCCAGATATATAACAATGAGCAGTTCTTC
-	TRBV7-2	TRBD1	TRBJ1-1	CASSLLGQQNTEAFF	TGTGCCAGCAGCTTACTGGGACAGCAGAACACTGAAGCTTTCTTT
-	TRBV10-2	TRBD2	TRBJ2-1	CASSKRLAGASYNEQFF	TGCGCCAGCAGCAAGAGACTAGCGGGAGCATCCTACAATGAGCAGTTCTTC
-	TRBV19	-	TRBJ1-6	CASSMGDYNSPLHF	TGTGCCAGTAGTATGGGAGATTATAATTCACCCCTCCACTTT
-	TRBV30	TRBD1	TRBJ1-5	CAWSATGNQPQHF	TGTGCCTGGAGCGCGACAGGGAATCAGCCCCAGCATTTT
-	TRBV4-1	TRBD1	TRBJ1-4	CASSPRQGNEKLFF	TGCGCCAGCAGCCCCAGACAGGGGAATGAAAAACTGTTTTTT
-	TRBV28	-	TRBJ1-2	CASSPLGGQVYGYTF	TGTGCCAGCAGCCCCCTGGGTGGTCAGGTCTATGGCTACACCTTC
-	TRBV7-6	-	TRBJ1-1	CASSLMGGTEAFF	TGTGCCAGCAGCTTAATGGGAGGAACTGAAGCTTTCTTT
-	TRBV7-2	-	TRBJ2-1	CASSLLGSISSYNEQFF	TGTGCCAGCAGCTTATTGGGGAGCATAAGCTCCTACAATGAGCAGTTCTTC
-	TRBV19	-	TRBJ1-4	CASSALNEKLFF	TGTGCCAGTAGTGCTCTAAATGAAAAACTGTTTTTT
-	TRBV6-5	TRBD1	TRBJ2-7	CASSPRGLSYEQYF	TGTGCCAGCAGTCCCAGGGGGCTGTCCTACGAGCAGTACTTC
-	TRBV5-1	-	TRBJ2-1	CASSLAVSTESSYNEQFF	TGCGCCAGCAGCTTGGCCGTGAGTACAGAAAGCTCCTACAATGAGCAGTTCTTC
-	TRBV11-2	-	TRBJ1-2	CASIIAGPGIIKNYGYTF	TGTGCCAGCATTATAGCGGGGCCGGGGATTATCAAAAACTATGGCTACACCTTC
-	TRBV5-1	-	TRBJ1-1	CASNRDIGVGTEAFF	TGCGCCAGCAACCGGGACATCGGTGTGGGCACTGAAGCTTTCTTT
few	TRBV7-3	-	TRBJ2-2	CASSLGAGTGELFF	TGTGCCAGCAGCTTAGGCGCGGGAACCGGGGAGCTGTTTTTT
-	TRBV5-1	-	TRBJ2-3	CASSDQGTDTQYF	TGCGCCAGCAGCGACCAGGGGACCGATACGCAGTATTTT
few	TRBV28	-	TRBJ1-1	CASSGRTEAFF	TGTGCCAGCAGTGGGAGGACTGAAGCTTTCTTT
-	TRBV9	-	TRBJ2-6	CASSVEGHGGANVLTF	TGTGCCAGCAGCGTAGAGGGACATGGTGGGGCCAACGTCCTGACTTTC
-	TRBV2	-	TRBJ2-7	CASSGQAGGAPYEQYF	TGTGCCAGCAGCGGACAGGCGGGCGGGGCCCCCTACGAGCAGTACTTC
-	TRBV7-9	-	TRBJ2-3	CASIPPGGISTDTQYF	TGTGCCAGCATCCCTCCTGGCGGGATAAGCACAGATACGCAGTATTTT
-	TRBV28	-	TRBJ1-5	CASSPFIVHPQHF	TGTGCCAGCTCTCCGTTTATAGTTCATCCCCAGCATTTT
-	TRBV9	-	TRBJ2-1	CASSGVRWEQFF	TGTGCCAGCAGCGGCGTTCGGTGGGAGCAGTTCTTC
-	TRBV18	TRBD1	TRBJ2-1	CASSPLGQGANEQFF	TGTGCCAGCTCACCACTAGGACAGGGGGCCAATGAGCAGTTCTTC
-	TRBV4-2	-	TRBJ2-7	CASSQDRGGNRNEQYF	TGTGCCAGCAGCCAAGATAGGGGGGGCAATAGAAACGAGCAGTACTTC
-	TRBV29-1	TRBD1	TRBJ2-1	CSADPTGTGGSRSRFF	TGCAGTGCTGACCCTACCGGGACAGGGGGCTCCCGGAGTCGGTTCTTC
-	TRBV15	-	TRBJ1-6	CATSRESRSSYNSPLHF	TGTGCCACCAGCAGAGAGTCGAGGAGCTCCTATAATTCACCCCTCCACTTT
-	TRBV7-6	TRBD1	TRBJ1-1	CASSLGTDRATEAFF	TGTGCCAGCAGCTTAGGTACGGACAGGGCCACTGAAGCTTTCTTT